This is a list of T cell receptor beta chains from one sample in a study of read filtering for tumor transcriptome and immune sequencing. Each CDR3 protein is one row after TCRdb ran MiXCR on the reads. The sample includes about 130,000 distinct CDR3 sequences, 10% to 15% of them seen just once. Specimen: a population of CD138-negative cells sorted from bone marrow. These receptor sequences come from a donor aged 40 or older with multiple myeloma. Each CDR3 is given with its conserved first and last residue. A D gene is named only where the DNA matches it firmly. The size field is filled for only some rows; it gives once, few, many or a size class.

CSVQENTEAFF,TGCAGCGTTCAAGAGAACACTGAAGCTTTCTTT,.,TRBV29-1,TRBJ1-1,many
CASSSNRGLTQPQHF,TGTGCCAGCAGTTCGAACAGGGGACTCACTCAGCCCCAGCATTTT,TRBD1,TRBV28,TRBJ1-5,many
CASSLGRLAELFF,TGTGCCAGCAGTCTGGGTAGGCTAGCGGAGTTGTTCTTC,TRBD2,TRBV12-3/TRBV12-4,TRBJ2-1,many
CATQGTVTEAFF,TGTGCCACCCAAGGGACGGTCACTGAAGCTTTCTTT,.,TRBV12-3/TRBV12-4,TRBJ1-1,many
CASSLQAETTDTQYF,TGTGCCAGCAGCTTGCAAGCGGAGACCACAGATACGCAGTATTTT,.,TRBV5-5,TRBJ2-3,few
CASSPDVFCGYTF,TGCGCCAGCAGCCCGGACGTCTTCTGTGGCTACACCTTC,.,TRBV5-1,TRBJ1-2,.
CASSLAQEGSGGYTF,TGTGCCAGCAGCTTAGCTCAGGAGGGGTCTGGAGGCTACACCTTC,.,TRBV7-9,TRBJ1-2,many
CASSTASSATNEKLFF,TGTGCCAGTAGTACCGCAAGTTCCGCAACTAATGAAAAACTGTTTTTT,.,TRBV19,TRBJ1-4,many
CASSLGGTMSSYNEQFF,TGCGCCAGCAGCTTGGGTGGCACCATGAGCTCCTACAATGAGCAGTTCTTC,.,TRBV5-1,TRBJ2-1,many
CSARDPTGGYQPQHF,TGCAGTGCTAGAGATCCGACAGGGGGGTATCAGCCCCAGCATTTT,TRBD1,TRBV20-1,TRBJ1-5,many
CASSTRWENNEQFF,TGTGCCAGCAGCACCAGATGGGAAAACAATGAGCAGTTCTTC,.,TRBV9,TRBJ2-1,many
CASSLVGSGANNKQFF,TGCGCCAGCAGCTTGGTTGGTAGCGGGGCCAACAATAAGCAGTTCTTC,TRBD2,TRBV5-1,TRBJ2-1,.
CASSRLGANEQFF,TGTGCCAGCAGCAGACTGGGGGCCAATGAGCAGTTCTTC,.,TRBV7-3,TRBJ2-1,many
CASSIGSGTGYHEQYF,TGTGCCAGCAGCATAGGGAGTGGGACAGGGTACCACGAGCAGTACTTC,TRBD1,TRBV7-2,TRBJ2-7,many
CASSVDRGSSYNEQFF,TGCGCCAGCAGCGTGGACAGGGGAAGCTCCTACAATGAGCAGTTCTTC,TRBD1,TRBV5-1,TRBJ2-1,many